The 2 T cell receptor beta chains given below trace back to one sample, sequenced in a study of T cell changes during pregnancy in multiple sclerosis. The assay was immunoSEQ multiplex PCR, and TCRdb's table has in-frame clones only and misses some. The sample yields tens of thousands of clones, around 92% seen once. The sequences come from CD4+ T cells from peripheral blood mononuclear cells, collected in the third trimester of pregnancy. These TCRs come from a female donor with multiple sclerosis, enrolled in a pregnancy study.

This chain links TRBV6-5 with TRBJ2-3, with D unclear. The CDR3 runs to 11 residues. Trimming stripped 6 bases from V and 5 bases from J, with 6 bases between. CDR1 MNHEY and CDR2 SVGAGI come from the germline V gene. CDR3 bases: TGTGCCAGCAGGACTCAAGATACGCAGTATTTT. The encoded protein is CASRTQDTQYF.

The chain joins TRBV18 to TRBJ2-3; a weak D match, TRBD1 (5 bases). CDR1 is KGHSH and CDR2 is LQKENI in the germline V gene. The CDR3 contains 14 residues. Trimming shortened V by 3 bases and J by 2 bases, and 9 bases separated the two germline ends. The CDR3 protein is CASSPNGATDTQYF. CDR3 DNA: TGTGCCAGCTCACCCAATGGGGCCACAGATACGCAGTATTTT.